This TCR beta chain emerged from a study of early T cells in non-severe SARS-CoV-2 infection (dated by TCRdb to the early 2020s). With regard to the full study: Because TCR sequencing relied on bulk RNA taken from unsorted whole blood, pairing of alpha and beta chains was not possible. General study outcomes and caveats: VDJdb matching was skewed toward anti-spike CD8 responses and likely underestimated virus-specific expansions by missing private and CD4 specificities.

The germline V gene encodes CDR1 MNHNY and CDR2 SVGAGI (reference sequence). A distance of 10 bases separates the germline ends of V and J, which lose 2 bases and 5 bases respectively. The CDR3, from cysteine to phenylalanine, totals 14 residues. Kept here is only the CDR3 DNA, which spans 42 bases and is read in frame from base 1. Set within a cohort of healthcare workers in London, UK, this nested case-control study involved weekly PCR testing of nasopharyngeal swabs along with blood sampling. Healthcare workers were recruited between 23 and 31 March 2020, during the week of the UK lockdown, and were followed weekly for up to roughly 15 weeks. Receptors were amplified or captured by 5' RACE. These reads were obtained on a NextSeq 500. In the TCR library protocol, unique molecular identifiers were attached to individual cDNA molecules to correct for PCR bias and sequencing error. Sequencing covered both TCR alpha and beta chains, and within each sample the abundances of alpha and beta sequences were tightly co-correlated. The original pipeline was this. V gene, J gene and CDR3 annotation of TCR sequences was performed with Decombinator V4. Expanded TCRs were defined as changing significantly between any two time points under a Poisson model with p below 0.0001. TCR abundances were normalised to the total number of TCRs sequenced per sample and expressed as counts per million. TRAV1-2 paired with TRAJ12, TRAJ20 or TRAJ33 defined MAIT TCRs, while TRAV10 paired with TRAJ18 defined iNKT TCRs. VDJdb, accessed on 1 November 2021, was searched for TCRs annotated for CMV, EBV and SARS-CoV-2, and TCRs annotated for more than one antigen were excluded. Through fastp at Q25 and MiXCR, TCRdb rebuilt clones from the public reads, retaining in-frame beta chains. When rows share a CDR3 protein, they turn into one entry using the most common DNA and genes. The V and J calls were determined by TCRdb, not by the authors. The sample includes some 59,000 distinct CDR3 sequences, with 9.3% observed a single time. Together, the top ten hold less than 25% of the sample.

Points on this clonotype: The specificity of this receptor is unknown. Base quality data are lacking; no much larger clone is found one base away.

This sequence was found in an adult who was a healthcare worker with PCR-confirmed SARS-CoV-2 infection or an uninfected control (not recorded which). The specimen sequenced was whole blood. The chain links TRBV6-6 with TRBJ1-3; no D segment can be confidently identified. At the DNA level, the sequence is TGTGCCAGCAGTTACGCCCCTCATCGAAACACCATATATTTT. It encodes CASSYAPHRNTIYF.